These 10 T cell receptor beta chains originate from one sample sequenced in a study of cytomegalovirus exposure and HLA in healthy donors. PCR amplification relied on 60 Vbeta primers (plus 13 Jbeta primers). Sequenced by immunoSEQ multiplex PCR; TCRdb stores in-frame clones only, minus some. The table shows roughly 90,000 clones, with 70% to 80% occurring only once. Sequenced input: PBMCs. The receptors come from a man aged 25-45 years in good health and CMV-seropositive.

CDR3: CASNPRGVDYGYTF. CDR3 DNA sequence: TGTGCCAGCAATCCCAGGGGAGTTGACTATGGCTACACCTTC. The chain couples TRBV25-1 to TRBJ1-2, with D maybe TRBD1 (6 bases). The germline CDR1 and CDR2 sequences are MGHDK and SYGVNS. V was shortened by 7 bases and J by 3 bases, with 15 bases between the two germline ends. The CDR3 is made up of 14 amino acids.

DNA for the CDR3: TGTGCCAGCAGCTTAGGGGACAGGGATGAACAGCCCCAGCATTTT. This encodes CASSLGDRDEQPQHF. The chain uses TRBV7-9 and TRBJ1-5, with 9 nucleotides matching TRBD1. Trimming cost V 1 base and J 7 bases; bases outside gene matches: 5. The CDR3 is made up of 15 amino acids. From germline, CDR1 is SEHNR and CDR2 FQNEAQ (reference sequence). Filled out from reference TRBV7-9 and TRBJ1-5, the complete variable domain reads DTGVSQNPRHKITKRGQNVTFRCDPISEHNRLYWYRQTLGQGPEFLTYFQNEAQLEKSRLLSDRFSAERPKGSFSTLEIQRTEQGDSAMYLCASSLGDRDEQPQHFGDGTRLSIL.

This chain joins TRBV5-1 and TRBJ1-1; TRBD1 might be the D (6 bases). Germline-derived CDR1 and CDR2 are SGHRS and YFSETQ. The germline V and J ends were trimmed by 2 bases and 5 bases, with 10 bases remaining between them. This CDR3 contains 13 residues. In DNA form, the CDR3 reads TGCGCCAGCAGCTTACAGGGTTTAACTGAAGCTTTCTTT. The encoded protein is CASSLQGLTEAFF.

The chain couples TRBV9 to TRBJ2-3; TRBD2 is a possible D gene (6 bases). The germline CDR1 and CDR2 sequences are SGDLS and YYNGEE. The CDR3 consists of 16 residues. Between the trimmed V and J ends, which lost 0 bases and 1 base, there was a span of 12 bases. CDR3 protein: CASSVDRRDRTDTQYF. CDR3 nucleotides: TGTGCCAGCAGCGTAGATAGGCGGGACCGCACAGATACGCAGTATTTT.

The chain carries TRBV5-1 and TRBJ2-5; possible D gene TRBD1, 6 bases. The CDR3 extends over 14 amino acids. The germline V gene encodes CDR1 SGHRS and CDR2 YFSETQ. Trimming shortened V by 2 bases and J by 4 bases, and 12 bases separated the two germline ends. The CDR3 bases are TGCGCCAGCAGCTTTAACCAAGGGGGAGAGACCCAGTACTTC. Translation: CASSFNQGGETQYF.

This clone has just one count. The genes are TRBV7-3 and TRBJ2-1, with 11 positions matching TRBD2. CDR1 and CDR2 (germline): SGHTA, FQGTGA. This CDR3 is built from 17 residues. V dropped 5 bases and J dropped 7; count of bases not matched to a gene: 13. CDR3 DNA: TGTGCCAGCAGCCGTAATTCACTAGCGGGAGCAGGTAATGAGCAGTTCTTC. The encoded protein is CASSRNSLAGAGNEQFF.

The V and J genes are TRBV30 and TRBJ1-1; 8 nucleotides match TRBD1. The CDR3 spans 12 residues. The germline V gene encodes CDR1 GTSNPN and CDR2 SVGIG (reference sequence). With V trimmed by 8 bases and J by 5 bases, 7 bases remained unmatched. CDR3 DNA: TGTGCCCCACTCCGACAGGGGACTGAAGCTTTCTTT. The encoded protein is CAPLRQGTEAFF.

The rearrangement links TRBV11-3 to TRBJ2-7, with D perhaps matching TRBD1 (6 bases). CDR3 size: 13 residues. V lost 4 bases, J lost 3 bases, and 10 bases lay in between. Looked up from germline, CDR1 is SGHNT and CDR2 is YENEEA. The CDR3, as DNA: TGTGCCAGCAGCTCGCGAGGGGGCTACGAGCAGTACTTC. It specifies CASSSRGGYEQYF.

The rearrangement joins TRBV5-1 to TRBJ2-1; TRBD2 matches at 9 bases. There are 16 residues in the CDR3. J was trimmed by 4 bases and V by 4 bases; bases with no gene match: 9. The V gene's germline CDR1 is SGHRS and CDR2 YFSETQ. CDR3 sequence: CASSPASGESYNEQFF. The CDR3 DNA sequence: TGCGCCAGCAGCCCCGCTAGCGGGGAAAGTTACAATGAGCAGTTCTTC. The variable domain in full, completed from reference TRBV5-1 and TRBJ2-1, reads KAGVTQTPRYLIKTRGQQVTLSCSPISGHRSVSWYQQTPGQGLQFLFEYFSETQRNKGNFPGRFSGRQFSNSRSEMNVSTLELGDSALYLCASSPASGESYNEQFFGPGTRLTVL.

The chain joins TRBV13 to TRBJ1-5; TRBD1 agrees at 7 bases. J gave up 3 bases and V 5 bases, and 10 bases lay outside the gene matches. The germline V gene has CDR1 PRHDT and CDR2 FYEKMQ (reference sequence). CDR3 length equals 16 residues. Here the CDR3 DNA reads TGTGCCAGCAGCGCATCTCAGGGACAGACCAATCAGCCCCAGCATTTT. This codes for CASSASQGQTNQPQHF.